These 31 T cell receptor beta chains were sequenced from one sample in a study of T-cell memory formation after mild COVID-19. TCRdb recomputed calls from the 5' RACE reads with MiXCR, one row per CDR3 protein. The data hold 300,000 or so distinct CDR3 sequences, with under 20% observed a single time. The sample comprised PBMCs or a T cell subset sorted from them (not recorded which). The receptors originated from a man aged 18 to 29 who had mild COVID-19 (a few samples of this study predate the infection). Cell type and time point are not known.

As concerns this clonotype: Just one base apart from a much larger clone, this may be a read error. This chain uses TRBV7-2 with TRBJ2-6; perhaps TRBD1 as D (5 bases). Between the trimmed V and J ends, which lost 10 bases and 0 bases, there was a span of 7 bases. CDR1 is SGHTA and CDR2 is FQGNSA in the germline V gene. The CDR3 spans 13 residues. The chain's CDR3 is CATRASGANVLTF. In DNA form, the CDR3 reads TGTGCCACCAGGGCCTCTGGGGCCAACGTCCTGACTTTC.

The genes are TRBV5-1 and TRBJ1-3; 7 bases map to TRBD1. Germline-derived CDR1 and CDR2 are SGHRS and YFSETQ. With V trimmed by 1 base and J by 1 base, 2 bases remained unmatched. This CDR3 has 15 amino acids. The CDR3 is CASSLRGLSGNTIYF. The CDR3, as DNA: TGCGCCAGCAGCTTGAGGGGGCTATCTGGAAACACCATATATTTT.

CDR3 nucleotides: TGTGCCAGCAGCAGCAAACTAGCGGGGGGATCGAGTAGCACAGATACGCAGTATTTT. Its protein is CASSSKLAGGSSSTDTQYF. The chain recombines TRBV7-3 with TRBJ2-3; TRBD2 matches at 12 bases. Germline CDR1 is SGHTA and CDR2 is FQGTGA. Trimming removed 5 bases from V and 0 bases from J; junction bases left unmatched: 12. This CDR3 has 19 residues. The complete variable domain, with remaining parts taken from reference TRBV7-3 and TRBJ2-3, reads GAGVSQTPSNKVTEKGKYVELRCDPISGHTALYWYRQSLGQGPEFLIYFQGTGAADDSGLPNDRFFAVRPEGSVSTLKIQRTERGDSAVYLCASSSKLAGGSSSTDTQYFGPGTRLTVL.

V and J are TRBV27 and TRBJ2-1; D is perhaps TRBD1 (6 bases). V was pared by 3 bases and J by 10 bases, with 19 bases between. The V gene's germline CDR1 is MNHEY and CDR2 SMNVEV (reference sequence). The CDR3 sequence is 15 residues long. DNA for the CDR3: TGTGCCAGCAGTTTCACAGGGCCCTTTGAAAGGGAGCAGTTCTTC. It codes for CASSFTGPFEREQFF.

The rearrangement joins TRBV7-2 to TRBJ2-1; 12 bases are shared with TRBD2. Per the germline V gene, CDR1 is SGHTA and CDR2 is FQGNSA. The CDR3 has 17 amino acids. J lost 1 base, V lost 4 bases, and 5 bases had no gene match. CDR3 DNA: TGTGCCAGCAGCTCCCCTACTAGCGGGGGGTCCTACAATGAGCAGTTCTTC. It yields the protein CASSSPTSGGSYNEQFF.

V and J are TRBV7-2 and TRBJ2-3; D gene uncertain. V gave up 7 bases and J gave up 6 bases, with 17 bases separating them. This CDR3 has 14 residues. The germline V gene has CDR1 SGHTA and CDR2 FQGNSA. The CDR3 region has the DNA TGTGCCAGCATCTCAGCAAGGTACCAGGATACGCAGTATTTT. Translated, it gives CASISARYQDTQYF.

Notes on this clonotype: The germline gene is not matched at one end of the junction; a read error may be the cause. The V and J genes are TRBV27 and TRBJ1-5; D is undetermined. CDR1 and CDR2 (germline): MNHEY, SMNVEV (reference sequence). The length of the CDR3 is 13 residues. In nucleotides, the CDR3 is TGTGCCAGCAGTTTCACAAATAATCATCCCCAGCATTTT. This translates into CASSFTNNHPQHF.

This clonotype showed up just a few times. The chain has TRBV11-2 and TRBJ2-5, with 9 bases lining up with TRBD1. Germline trimming cut 5 bases from V and 4 bases from J; bases unmatched to any gene: 14. The germline gives CDR1 SGHAT, CDR2 FQNNGV. The CDR3 contains 17 residues. CDR3: CASSLPLQTGGLETQYF. For the CDR3, the DNA is TGTGCCAGCAGCCTCCCCTTGCAGACAGGGGGGTTAGAGACCCAGTACTTC.

This clonotype turned up a few times. The chain recombines TRBV7-2 with TRBJ2-7; no reliable D call. Trimming stripped 1 base from V and 3 bases from J, with 13 bases between. Per germline, CDR1 SGHTA and CDR2 FQGNSA. The CDR3 totals 15 residues. CDR3 DNA sequence: TGTGCCAGCAGCTTAGTTGGCGTAGTGGGCTACGAGCAGTACTTC. Residues: CASSLVGVVGYEQYF.

V and J are TRBV20-1 and TRBJ1-2; no reliable D call. Germline assignment: CDR1 DFQATT and CDR2 SNEGSKA (reference sequence). With 6 bases removed from V and 6 bases from J, the gap between germline ends came to 17 bases. The CDR3 loop spans 13 amino acids. The CDR3 reads CSAWTLAENGYTF. The CDR3 bases are TGCAGTGCCTGGACCCTCGCGGAGAATGGCTACACCTTC.

J is TRBJ2-7 and V is TRBV7-9, with 7 bases matching TRBD1. J lost 4 bases, V lost 6 bases, and 12 bases had no gene match. CDR3 length: 15 amino acids. Germline lookup yields CDR1 SEHNR and CDR2 FQNEAQ (reference sequence). In nucleotides, the CDR3 is TGTGCCAGCAGTAGGTCCGGGACAGCCTCTTACGAGCAGTACGTC. It translates to CASSRSGTASYEQYV.

This clonotype was recorded only once. CDR3: CASSLVVRAGSTGELFF. The CDR3, as DNA: TGTGCCAGCAGCTTGGTAGTCAGGGCTGGGAGCACCGGGGAGCTGTTTTTT. The chain is built from TRBV5-8 and TRBJ2-2; D tentatively fits TRBD1 or TRBD2 (5 bases each). The CDR3 length is 17 residues. Trimming pared 0 bases from V and 4 bases from J, leaving 16 bases between. Germline CDR1 and CDR2: SGHTS and YDEGEE.

The J gene is TRBJ1-3, the V gene TRBV5-1, with TRBD1 matching over 8 bases. Germline lookup yields CDR1 SGHRS and CDR2 YFSETQ. CDR3 length equals 16 residues. With 4 bases clipped from V and 0 bases from J, the junction kept 6 bases outside the gene matches. The CDR3 is CASSARGPYSGNTIYF. DNA for the CDR3: TGCGCCAGCAGCGCCAGGGGGCCATACTCTGGAAACACCATATATTTT.

This chain links TRBV4-1 with TRBJ1-5; TRBD1 is a possible D gene (6 bases). V was pared by 2 bases and J by 9 bases, with 8 bases between. The CDR3 runs 12 residues. The germline V gene has CDR1 MGHRA and CDR2 YSYEKL. The DNA of the CDR3 is TGCGCCAGCAGCCAAACAGGGTCGCCCCAGCATTTT. It is translated as CASSQTGSPQHF.

V usage is TRBV9 and J usage is TRBJ2-1, with D perhaps matching TRBD1 (6 bases). Trimming shortened V by 2 bases and J by 9 bases, and 12 bases separated the two germline ends. The CDR3 spans 13 residues. In germline, CDR1 is SGDLS, CDR2 YYNGEE. CDR3 nucleotide sequence: TGTGCCAGCAGCGTTGATCAGGGGTCTGAGCAGTTCTTC. Encoded protein: CASSVDQGSEQFF. Complete variable domain (other parts from reference TRBV9 and TRBJ2-1): DSGVTQTPKHLITATGQRVTLRCSPRSGDLSVYWYQQSLDQGLQFLIQYYNGEERAKGNILERFSAQQFPDLHSELNLSSLELGDSALYFCASSVDQGSEQFFGPGTRLTVL.

This clonotype was found a few times. The rearrangement joins TRBV4-2 to TRBJ1-5; D is perhaps TRBD1 (5 bases). CDR1 is LGHNA and CDR2 is YNFKEQ in the germline V gene. This CDR3 region has 16 residues. V was clipped by 0 bases and J by 3 bases, with 12 bases between them. The CDR3 nucleotides are TGTGCCAGCAGCCAAGAAGGGGTTGCTAACAATCAGCCCCAGCATTTT. Its translation is CASSQEGVANNQPQHF.

The V gene is TRBV7-7, the J gene TRBJ2-1; D might be TRBD1 (5 bases). Trimming shortened V by 5 bases and J by 0 bases, and 11 bases separated the two germline ends. The germline V gene has CDR1 SSHAT and CDR2 FNYEAQ (reference sequence). The CDR3 is 15 amino acids. The CDR3 sequence: CASSPRQSSYNEQFF. The CDR3, as DNA: TGTGCCAGCAGCCCCCGACAGAGCTCCTACAATGAGCAGTTCTTC.

There are a few counts of this clonotype. The genes are TRBV2 and TRBJ1-2; D possibly corresponds to TRBD1 (6 bases). The CDR3 runs to 15 residues. The germline V and J ends were trimmed by 5 bases and 2 bases, with 15 bases remaining between them. Germline lookup yields CDR1 SNHLY and CDR2 FYNNEI. The DNA of the CDR3 is TGTGCCAGCAGTCTACCAGTCGGGGGCAACTATGGCTACACCTTC. It yields the protein CASSLPVGGNYGYTF.

This clonotype was detected only a few times. The rearrangement uses TRBV20-1 and TRBJ2-7; TRBD1 might be the D (5 bases). The CDR3 consists of 13 residues. V lost 7 bases, J lost 0 bases, and 13 bases lay in between. Per the germline V gene, CDR1 is DFQATT and CDR2 is SNEGSKA (reference sequence). CDR3 region: CSGSDRSSYEQYV. DNA of the CDR3: TGCAGTGGTTCCGACAGAAGCTCCTACGAGCAGTACGTC.

This clonotype was found a few times. The gene calls are TRBV4-3 and TRBJ2-2, with D possibly TRBD1 on 6 matching bases. From germline, CDR1 is LGHNA and CDR2 YSLEER. Deletions cut 4 bases from V and 4 bases from J, with 16 bases between. CDR3 length: 16 amino acids. The DNA of the CDR3 is TGCGCCAGCAGCCCCCAGGTGGGGGCGGGCACCGGGGAGCTGTTTTTT. It translates to CASSPQVGAGTGELFF.

V usage is TRBV7-2 and J usage is TRBJ1-6; D might be TRBD1 (5 bases). V was clipped by 6 bases and J by 5 bases, with 14 bases between them. Germline V gene sequence: CDR1 SGHTA, CDR2 FQGNSA. The CDR3 is made up of 15 amino acids. CDR3 sequence reads: CASSHQGFDNSPLHF. The CDR3 DNA follows: TGTGCCAGCAGTCACCAGGGATTTGATAATTCACCCCTCCACTTT.

The sample holds a few counts of this clonotype. The chain joins TRBV7-9 to TRBJ1-2; 8 bases are a match to TRBD1. Germline V gene lookup returns CDR1 SEHNR and CDR2 FQNEAQ (reference sequence). The ends lost 5 bases at V and 7 bases at J; junction bases unmatched: 9. This CDR3 contains 14 residues. The CDR3 DNA reads TGTGCCAGCAGCACCTGGACAGGGCTGGGTGGCTACACCTTC. It specifies CASSTWTGLGGYTF. Together with reference TRBV7-9 and TRBJ1-2, the CDR3 gives the full variable domain: DTGVSQNPRHKITKRGQNVTFRCDPISEHNRLYWYRQTLGQGPEFLTYFQNEAQLEKSRLLSDRFSAERPKGSFSTLEIQRTEQGDSAMYLCASSTWTGLGGYTFGSGTRLTVV.

J is TRBJ2-3 and V is TRBV15, with D possibly TRBD2 on 5 matching bases. CDR1 is LNHNV, CDR2 YYDKDF, per germline (reference sequence). The CDR3 is 16 amino acids. V was shortened by 3 bases and J by 3 bases, with 16 bases between the two germline ends. This CDR3 is CATSSYPSTRTDTQYF. The CDR3, as DNA: TGTGCCACCAGCAGTTACCCTAGCACAAGGACAGATACGCAGTATTTT. The complete variable domain, with remaining parts taken from reference TRBV15 and TRBJ2-3, reads DAMVIQNPRYQVTQFGKPVTLSCSQTLNHNVMYWYQQKSSQAPKLLFHYYDKDFNNEADTPDNFQSRRPNTSFCFLDIRSPGLGDTAMYLCATSSYPSTRTDTQYFGPGTRLTVL.

V usage is TRBV7-3 and J usage is TRBJ2-2, with D possibly being TRBD1 or TRBD2 (5 bases each). This CDR3 is built from 14 residues. Germline CDR1 is SGHTA and CDR2 is FQGTGA. The ends were cut back, 5 bases at V and 4 bases at J, with 11 bases in the middle. This CDR3 is CASSPLGGTGELFF. CDR3 nucleotides: TGTGCCAGCAGCCCCCTTGGGGGCACCGGGGAGCTGTTTTTT.

This clonotype was seen at least ten times. This chain uses TRBV4-3 with TRBJ2-1, with TRBD2 matching over 9 bases. V trimming: 4 bases; J trimming: 6 bases; junction bases outside the gene matches: 7. CDR1 is LGHNA, CDR2 YSLEER, per germline. This CDR3 is built from 15 residues. CDR3 residues: CASSRVAGALNEQFF. The CDR3, as DNA: TGCGCCAGCAGCCGAGTAGCGGGGGCCCTCAATGAGCAGTTCTTC.

CDR3 coding DNA: TGCGCCAGCAGCCAATCAGCCACAGATACGCAGTATTTT. Translated, it gives CASSQSATDTQYF. The chain has TRBV4-1 and TRBJ2-3; D is unresolved. The germline V gene encodes CDR1 MGHRA and CDR2 YSYEKL. Trimming stripped 2 bases from V and 2 bases from J, with 5 bases between. This CDR3 contains 13 residues.

The chain uses TRBV3-1 and TRBJ2-7, with a weak D call TRBD2 (7 bases). Germline V gene sequence: CDR1 LGHDT, CDR2 YNNKEL (reference sequence). The CDR3 has 15 amino acids. V lost 4 bases and J 3 bases, leaving 16 bases between the germline ends. The CDR3 DNA reads as TGTGCCAGCAGCCCCCGGGGAGGGGACAACTACGAGCAGTACTTC. It specifies CASSPRGGDNYEQYF.

The chain links TRBV10-3 to TRBJ2-7; possibly TRBD2 for D (7 bases). Germline V gene data show CDR1 as ENHRY and CDR2 as SYGVKD. The CDR3 is 12 residues long. Trimming pared 10 bases from V and 9 bases from J, leaving 19 bases between. The CDR3 sequence is CASYREGGGQYF. CDR3 nucleotide sequence: TGTGCCAGTTACAGGGAGGGAGGTGGGCAGTACTTC.

This clonotype was picked up a small number of times. This chain links TRBV5-1 with TRBJ2-3; D unresolved. CDR3 length: 16 residues. Germline assignment: CDR1 SGHRS and CDR2 YFSETQ. Trimming shortened V by 5 bases and J by 6 bases, and 22 bases separated the two germline ends. CDR3 region: CASSPGSGSAKDTQYF. CDR3 DNA sequence: TGCGCCAGCAGTCCAGGATCGGGTTCGGCGAAGGATACGCAGTATTTT.

The V call is TRBV27, the J call TRBJ2-1, with 8 bases matching TRBD2. J lost 2 bases, V lost 10 bases, and 10 bases had no gene match. Germline V gene lookup returns CDR1 MNHEY and CDR2 SMNVEV (reference sequence). This CDR3 is 15 amino acids long. The CDR3 region has the DNA TGTGCCACCCACTACGCGGGGGGACCCTACAATGAGCAGTTCTTC. It encodes CATHYAGGPYNEQFF.

This clonotype came up a few times. The V and J genes are TRBV7-9 and TRBJ1-1, with TRBD1 as a possible D gene (5 bases). The V gene's germline CDR1 is SEHNR and CDR2 FQNEAQ (reference sequence). Trimming took off 5 bases at V and 1 base at J, with 8 bases between the two ends. This CDR3 spans 13 amino acids. The CDR3 region is CASSGDGNTEAFF. CDR3 sequence (DNA): TGTGCCAGCAGCGGGGACGGGAACACTGAAGCTTTCTTT. Complete variable domain (other parts from reference TRBV7-9 and TRBJ1-1): DTGVSQNPRHKITKRGQNVTFRCDPISEHNRLYWYRQTLGQGPEFLTYFQNEAQLEKSRLLSDRFSAERPKGSFSTLEIQRTEQGDSAMYLCASSGDGNTEAFFGQGTRLTVV.